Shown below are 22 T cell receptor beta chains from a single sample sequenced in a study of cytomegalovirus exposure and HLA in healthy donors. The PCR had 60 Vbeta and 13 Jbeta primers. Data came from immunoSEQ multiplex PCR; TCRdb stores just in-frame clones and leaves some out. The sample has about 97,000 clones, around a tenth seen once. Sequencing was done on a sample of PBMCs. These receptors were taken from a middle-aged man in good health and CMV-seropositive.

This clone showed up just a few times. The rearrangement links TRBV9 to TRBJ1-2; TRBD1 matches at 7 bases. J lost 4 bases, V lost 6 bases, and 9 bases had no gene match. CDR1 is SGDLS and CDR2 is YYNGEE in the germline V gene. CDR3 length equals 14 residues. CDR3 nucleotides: TGTGCCAGCAACGGTTATCCAGGGGGCTATGGCTACACCTTC. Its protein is CASNGYPGGYGYTF.

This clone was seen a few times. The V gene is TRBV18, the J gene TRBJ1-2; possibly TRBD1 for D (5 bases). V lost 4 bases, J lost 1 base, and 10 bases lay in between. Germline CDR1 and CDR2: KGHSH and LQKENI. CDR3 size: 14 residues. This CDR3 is CASSLSDSNYGYTF. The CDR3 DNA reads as TGTGCCAGCTCACTATCTGACAGTAACTATGGCTACACCTTC. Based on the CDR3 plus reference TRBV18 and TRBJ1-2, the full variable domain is NAGVMQNPRHLVRRRGQEARLRCSPMKGHSHVYWYRQLPEEGLKFMVYLQKENIIDESGMPKERFSAEFPKEGPSILRIQQVVRGDSAAYFCASSLSDSNYGYTFGSGTRLTVV.

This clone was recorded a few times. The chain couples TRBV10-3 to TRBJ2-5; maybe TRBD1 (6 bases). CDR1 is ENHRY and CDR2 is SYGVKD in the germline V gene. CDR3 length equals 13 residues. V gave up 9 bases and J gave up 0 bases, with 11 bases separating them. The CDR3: CAISQGNQETQYF. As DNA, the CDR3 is TGTGCCATTTCACAGGGAAACCAAGAGACCCAGTACTTC.

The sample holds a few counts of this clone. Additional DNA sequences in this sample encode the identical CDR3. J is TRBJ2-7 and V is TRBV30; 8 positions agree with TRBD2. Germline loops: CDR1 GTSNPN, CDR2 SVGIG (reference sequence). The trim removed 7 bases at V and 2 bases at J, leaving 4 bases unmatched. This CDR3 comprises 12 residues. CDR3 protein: CASTSGTYEQYF. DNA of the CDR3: TGTGCCTCTACTAGCGGTACCTACGAGCAGTACTTC.

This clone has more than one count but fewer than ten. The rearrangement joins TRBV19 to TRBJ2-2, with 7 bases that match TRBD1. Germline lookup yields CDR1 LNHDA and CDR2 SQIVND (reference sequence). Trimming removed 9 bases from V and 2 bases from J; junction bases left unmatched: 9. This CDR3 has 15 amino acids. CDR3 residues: CASLPWDSNTGELFF. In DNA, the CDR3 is TGTGCCAGCCTACCCTGGGACAGCAACACCGGGGAGCTGTTTTTT.

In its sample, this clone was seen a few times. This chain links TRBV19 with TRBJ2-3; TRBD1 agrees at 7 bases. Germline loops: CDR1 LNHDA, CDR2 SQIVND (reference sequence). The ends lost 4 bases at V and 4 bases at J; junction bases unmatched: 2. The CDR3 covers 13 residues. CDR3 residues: CASSKTGSDTQYF. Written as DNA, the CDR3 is TGTGCCAGTAGTAAGACAGGGTCAGATACGCAGTATTTT.

The CDR3 protein is CASSGYGSDEQFF. CDR3 DNA sequence: TGTGCCAGCAGCGGGTACGGGAGCGATGAGCAGTTCTTC. This sequence joins TRBV6-5 and TRBJ2-1; D is possibly TRBD2 (6 bases). V was clipped by 6 bases and J by 8 bases, with 14 bases between them. The CDR3 loop spans 13 amino acids. CDR1 and CDR2 from the germline V gene are MNHEY and SVGAGI.

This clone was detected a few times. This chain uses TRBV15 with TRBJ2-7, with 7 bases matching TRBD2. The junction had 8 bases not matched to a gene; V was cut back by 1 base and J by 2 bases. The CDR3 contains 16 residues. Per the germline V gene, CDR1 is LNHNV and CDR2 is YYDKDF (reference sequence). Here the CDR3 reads CATSRGFGGRTYEQYF. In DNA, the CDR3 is TGTGCCACCAGCAGAGGTTTTGGCGGGAGAACCTACGAGCAGTACTTC. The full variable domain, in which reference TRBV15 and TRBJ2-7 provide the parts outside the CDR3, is DAMVIQNPRYQVTQFGKPVTLSCSQTLNHNVMYWYQQKSSQAPKLLFHYYDKDFNNEADTPDNFQSRRPNTSFCFLDIRSPGLGDTAMYLCATSRGFGGRTYEQYFGPGTRLTVT.

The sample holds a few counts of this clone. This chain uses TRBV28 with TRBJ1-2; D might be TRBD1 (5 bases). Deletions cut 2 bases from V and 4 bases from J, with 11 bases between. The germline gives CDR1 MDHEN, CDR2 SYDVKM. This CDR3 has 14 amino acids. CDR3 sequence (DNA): TGTGCCAGCAGTTTAGGGTGGGGGGGCTATGGCTACACCTTC. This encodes CASSLGWGGYGYTF.

Written as DNA, the CDR3 is TGCGCCAGCAGCCAAGATATTAGCCCTCCTTACGAGCAGTACTTC. Its protein is CASSQDISPPYEQYF. This chain joins TRBV4-1 and TRBJ2-5, with D unclear. The closer fit of TRBJ2-7 to the DNA end suggests the J call may be wrong. Germline assignment: CDR1 MGHRA and CDR2 YSYEKL. The CDR3 totals 15 residues.

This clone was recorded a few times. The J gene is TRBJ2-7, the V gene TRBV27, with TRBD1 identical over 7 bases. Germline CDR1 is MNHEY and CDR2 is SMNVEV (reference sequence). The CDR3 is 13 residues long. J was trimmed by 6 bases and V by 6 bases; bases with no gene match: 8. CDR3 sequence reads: CASSPTDRAEQYF. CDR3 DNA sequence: TGTGCCAGCAGCCCAACCGACAGGGCCGAGCAGTACTTC.

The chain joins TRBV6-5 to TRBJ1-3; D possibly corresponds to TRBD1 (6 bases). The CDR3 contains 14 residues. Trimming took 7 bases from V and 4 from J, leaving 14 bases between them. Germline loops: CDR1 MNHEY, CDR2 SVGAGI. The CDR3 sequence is CASTIDRRGNTIYF. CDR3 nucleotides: TGTGCCAGCACAATTGACAGGCGGGGAAACACCATATATTTT.

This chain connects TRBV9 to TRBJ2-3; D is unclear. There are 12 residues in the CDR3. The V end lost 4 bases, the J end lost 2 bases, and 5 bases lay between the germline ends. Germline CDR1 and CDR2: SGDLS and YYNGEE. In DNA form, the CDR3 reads TGTGCCAGCAGCATAAACACAGATACGCAGTATTTT. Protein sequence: CASSINTDTQYF. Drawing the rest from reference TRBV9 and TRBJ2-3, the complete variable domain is DSGVTQTPKHLITATGQRVTLRCSPRSGDLSVYWYQQSLDQGLQFLIQYYNGEERAKGNILERFSAQQFPDLHSELNLSSLELGDSALYFCASSINTDTQYFGPGTRLTVL.

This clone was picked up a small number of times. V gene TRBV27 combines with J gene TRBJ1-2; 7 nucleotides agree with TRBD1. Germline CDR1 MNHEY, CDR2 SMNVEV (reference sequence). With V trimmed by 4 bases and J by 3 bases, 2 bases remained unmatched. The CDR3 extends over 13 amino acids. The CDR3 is CASSYQGDYGYTF. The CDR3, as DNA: TGTGCCAGCAGTTATCAGGGGGACTATGGCTACACCTTC.

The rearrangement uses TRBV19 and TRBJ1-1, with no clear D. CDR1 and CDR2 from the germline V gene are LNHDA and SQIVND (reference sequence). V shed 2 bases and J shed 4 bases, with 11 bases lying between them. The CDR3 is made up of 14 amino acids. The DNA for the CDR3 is TGTGCCAGTAGTATAAGGGAGAAAAGCACTGAAGCTTTCTTT. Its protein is CASSIREKSTEAFF.

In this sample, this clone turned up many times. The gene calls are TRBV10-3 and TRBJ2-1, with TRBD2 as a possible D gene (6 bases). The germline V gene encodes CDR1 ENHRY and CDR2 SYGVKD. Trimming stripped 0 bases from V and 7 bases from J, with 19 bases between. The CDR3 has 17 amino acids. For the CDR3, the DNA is TGTGCCATCAGTGAGTCAGTGGGGGACTCCGGCGGGAATGAGCAGTTCTTC. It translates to CAISESVGDSGGNEQFF.

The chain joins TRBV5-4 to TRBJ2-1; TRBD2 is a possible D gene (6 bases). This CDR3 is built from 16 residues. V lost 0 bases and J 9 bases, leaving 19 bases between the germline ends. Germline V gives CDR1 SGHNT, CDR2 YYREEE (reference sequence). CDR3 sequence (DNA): TGTGCCAGCAGCTTGGCCGGTTCTAGAGGGAGGACTGAGCAGTTCTTC. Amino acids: CASSLAGSRGRTEQFF.

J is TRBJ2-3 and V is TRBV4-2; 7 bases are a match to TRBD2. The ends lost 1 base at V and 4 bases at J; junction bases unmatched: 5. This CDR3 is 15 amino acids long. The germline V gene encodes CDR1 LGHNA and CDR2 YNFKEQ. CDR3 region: CASSQGASGADTQYF. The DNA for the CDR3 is TGTGCCAGCAGCCAAGGGGCTAGCGGCGCAGATACGCAGTATTTT.

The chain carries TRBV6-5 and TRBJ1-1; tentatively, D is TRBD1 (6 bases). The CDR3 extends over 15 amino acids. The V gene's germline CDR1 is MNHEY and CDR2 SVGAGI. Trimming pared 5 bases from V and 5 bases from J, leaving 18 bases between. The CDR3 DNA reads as TGTGCCAGCAGTGCCAACAGGGTAGAATGGACTGAAGCTTTCTTT. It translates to CASSANRVEWTEAFF.

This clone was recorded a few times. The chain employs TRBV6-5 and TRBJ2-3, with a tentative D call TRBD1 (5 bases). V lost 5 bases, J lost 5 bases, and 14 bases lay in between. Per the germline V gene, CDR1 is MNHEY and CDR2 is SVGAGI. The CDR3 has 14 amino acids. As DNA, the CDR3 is TGTGCCAGCAGTCAGGGTCCCTACAGAGATACGCAGTATTTT. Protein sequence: CASSQGPYRDTQYF.

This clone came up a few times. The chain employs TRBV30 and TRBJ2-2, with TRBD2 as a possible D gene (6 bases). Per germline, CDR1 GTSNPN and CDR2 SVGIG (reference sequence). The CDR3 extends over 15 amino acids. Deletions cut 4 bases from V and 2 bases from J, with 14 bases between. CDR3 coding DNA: TGTGCCTGGACCGGGGTCGGGGGAAACACCGGGGAGCTGTTTTTT. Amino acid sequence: CAWTGVGGNTGELFF. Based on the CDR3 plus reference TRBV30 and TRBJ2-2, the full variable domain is SQTIHQWPATLVQPVGSPLSLECTVEGTSNPNLYWYRQAAGRGLQLLFYSVGIGQISSEVPQNLSASRPQDRQFILSSKKLLLSDSGFYLCAWTGVGGNTGELFFGEGSRLTVL.

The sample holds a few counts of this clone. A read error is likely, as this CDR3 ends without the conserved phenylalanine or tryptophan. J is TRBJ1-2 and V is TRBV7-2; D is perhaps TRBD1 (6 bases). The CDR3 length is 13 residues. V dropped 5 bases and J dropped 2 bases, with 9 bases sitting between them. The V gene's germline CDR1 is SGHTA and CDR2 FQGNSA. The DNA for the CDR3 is TGTGCCAGCAGCCCGGACAGAAACTATGGCTACACCGTC. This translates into CASSPDRNYGYTV.